This record looks at one T cell receptor beta chain sequence and its context. PCR was performed a second time for about 7 to 11 cycles using a sample-barcoded 5' primer and a J-beta primer mix. TCRdb re-analysed the 5' RACE reads in MiXCR, keeping a single row per CDR3 protein. Of around 990,000 distinct CDR3 sequences detected, 35% to 45% appear once; the ten largest clones hold less than 15%. This sample was taken from a study of blood T cells in healthy people across ages. V was shortened by 3 bases and J by 3 bases, with 12 bases between the two germline ends. Germline-derived CDR1 and CDR2 are LGHDT and YNNKEL (reference sequence). The CDR3 length is 14 residues.

The receptor comes from a man aged 18 to 35 in good health. Sequenced sample: blood. The chain combines TRBV3-1 with TRBJ2-7, with no clear D. Here the CDR3 DNA reads TGTGCCAGCAGCCATAGACGAGATAACTACGAGCAGTACTTC. Protein product: CASSHRRDNYEQYF.